This TCR beta chain was found in a study of Ad26.COV2.S vaccination and SARS-CoV-2 variants. Data came from immunoSEQ multiplex PCR; TCRdb stores just in-frame clones and leaves some out. The top ten clones hold approximately 1.5% of a sample with fewer than 900,000 clones, more than 80% of them seen once. Treatment denoted: roughly 19 received Ad26.COV2.S at low or high dose, single or two shots; a few received placebo; per-sample allocation not given. Day 63 following the first vaccine or placebo injection was when the samples were taken. This CDR3 is built from 16 residues. Germline assignment: CDR1 LNHNV and CDR2 YYDKDF (reference sequence). Trimming removed 0 bases from V and 1 base from J; junction bases left unmatched: 5.

This receptor was taken from a person between 18 and 59 years old who received the Ad26.COV2.S COVID-19 vaccine or a placebo. Specimen: peripheral blood, collected in a trial of Ad26.COV2.S vaccine versus placebo. The chain has TRBV15 and TRBJ2-5; TRBD2 matches 7 bases. The CDR3 loop is CATSRDGASGQETQYF. As DNA, the CDR3 is TGTGCCACCAGCAGAGATGGGGCTAGCGGCCAAGAGACCCAGTACTTC.